This record looks at one T cell receptor (beta chain) sequence and its context. This table comes from immunoSEQ multiplex PCR, and its TCRdb copy is limited to in-frame clones, with some not included. The sample has some 200,000 clones, around 83% seen once. These data come from a study of blood T cell repertoires in COVID-19. CDR1 SNHLY and CDR2 FYNNEI come from the germline V gene. Trimming removed 7 bases from V and 4 bases from J, with 17 bases in between. This CDR3 region has 14 residues. Sequencing used peripheral blood. The chain carries TRBV2 and TRBJ2-7; tentative D call: TRBD1 (6 bases). The clonotype was recovered from a man aged 50 to 59 who had recovered from COVID-19. The CDR3 loop is CASTLGAGWYEQYF. The DNA for the CDR3 is TGTGCCAGCACCTTGGGGGCAGGGTGGTACGAGCAGTACTTC.